The rows below give T cell receptor beta chains drawn from one sample of a study of beta chain features in type 1 diabetes. The data were produced by immunoSEQ multiplex PCR, yet TCRdb's version contains in-frame clones alone and is incomplete. This sample has about 280,000 clones; roughly 15% occur once, and the top ten carry roughly 0.015%. Sample: naive CD4+ T cells from blood. These TCRs come from a young man with type 1 diabetes. Each CDR3 is given with its conserved first and last residue. Each record gives: J gene, D gene, clone size, V gene, CDR3 protein, CDR3 DNA. D genes are given only for firm matches. Some rows mark clone size as missing; the rest say once, few, many or name a class of expanded clone.

>TRBJ1-5|TRBD1|-|TRBV7-2
CASSRETGRNQPQHF
TGTGCCAGCAGCCGCGAGACAGGGCGCAATCAGCCCCAGCATTTT
>TRBJ2-7|TRBD1|few|TRBV11-2
CASSPTTGRYYEQYF
TGTGCCAGCAGCCCGACGACAGGGCGATACTACGAGCAGTACTTC
>TRBJ2-7|-|few|TRBV13
CASSPGAGGWDEQYF
TGTGCCAGCAGCCCGGGGGCAGGGGGTTGGGACGAGCAGTACTTC
>TRBJ2-7|TRBD1|few|TRBV11-2
CASSFLGTDITYEQYF
TGTGCCAGCAGCTTCCTAGGGACAGATATTACCTACGAGCAGTACTTC
>TRBJ1-1|TRBD1|few|TRBV5-1
CASSGGQENTEAFF
TGCGCCAGCAGCGGGGGACAGGAGAACACTGAAGCTTTCTTT
>TRBJ2-5|-|few|TRBV7-2
CASSSGQIKETQYF
TGTGCCAGCAGCTCAGGACAGATTAAAGAGACCCAGTACTTC
>TRBJ2-7|TRBD2|-|TRBV5-1
CASSLATSGAYEQYF
TGCGCCAGCAGCTTGGCTACTAGCGGGGCCTACGAGCAGTACTTC
>TRBJ2-7|-|-|TRBV18
CASSQGSEQYF
TGTGCCAGCTCACAGGGGTCCGAGCAGTACTTC
>TRBJ2-4|TRBD1|-|TRBV27
CASKIGGQGGIQYF
TGTGCCAGCAAAATTGGGGGACAGGGCGGCATTCAGTACTTC
>TRBJ2-6|-|few|TRBV18
CASSPAGFSGANVLTF
TGTGCCAGCTCACCAGCAGGATTCTCTGGGGCCAACGTCCTGACTTTC
>TRBJ2-3|TRBD2|-|TRBV9
CASSARTSGEGTQYF
TGTGCCAGCAGCGCTCGGACTAGCGGGGAAGGTACGCAGTATTTT
>TRBJ2-7|TRBD2|few|TRBV30
CAWRIPGTSGGQYF
TGTGCCTGGAGGATTCCCGGGACTAGCGGGGGGCAGTACTTC
>TRBJ1-2|-|-|TRBV28
CASTQGDFGGYTF
TGTGCCAGCACCCAAGGGGACTTCGGGGGCTACACCTTC
>TRBJ1-1|-|-|TRBV7-9
CASSWDGQSGNTEAFF
TGTGCCAGCAGCTGGGATGGACAGTCAGGGAACACTGAAGCTTTCTTT
>TRBJ2-5|-|few|TRBV5-4
CASSTGPGSGETQYF
TGTGCCAGCAGCACCGGGCCCGGGAGCGGAGAGACCCAGTACTTC
>TRBJ2-7|TRBD2|few|TRBV6-5
CASTFRGRAEEQYF
TGTGCCAGCACCTTCCGGGGGAGGGCAGAAGAGCAGTACTTC
>TRBJ1-4|-|-|TRBV6-5
CASSDGDEKLFF
TGTGCCAGCTCAGACGGGGATGAAAAACTGTTTTTT
>TRBJ1-5|-|-|TRBV19
CASSIGQHSNQPQHF
TGTGCCAGTAGCATCGGACAGCATAGCAATCAGCCCCAGCATTTT
>TRBJ2-7|TRBD1|-|TRBV5-1
CASSPGQGGNEQYF
TGCGCCAGCAGCCCTGGACAGGGAGGCAACGAGCAGTACTTC
>TRBJ2-7|-|-|TRBV18
CASSRDSNSYEQYF
TGTGCCAGCTCCCGGGACTCCAACTCCTACGAGCAGTACTTC
>TRBJ2-1|TRBD2|few|TRBV30
CAYRTRENEQFF
TGTGCCTACAGGACTAGGGAAAATGAGCAGTTCTTC
>TRBJ2-2|-|-|TRBV7-2
CASSRGTANTGELFF
TGTGCCAGCAGCCGGGGGACGGCGAACACCGGGGAGCTGTTTTTT
>TRBJ2-1|-|-|TRBV7-9
CASSLGQVDEFF
TGTGCCAGCAGCTTAGGACAGGTCGATGAGTTCTTC
>TRBJ2-1|TRBD1|-|TRBV7-2
CASSSGQGSYNEQFF
TGTGCCAGCAGCTCGGGACAGGGGTCCTACAATGAGCAGTTCTTC
>TRBJ2-4|-|-|TRBV5-8
CASSHNSGSYIQYF
TGTGCCAGCAGCCATAATTCCGGGTCATACATTCAGTACTTC
>TRBJ2-6|-|few|TRBV19
CASSQGGTGANVLTF
TGTGCCAGTAGCCAAGGGGGAACTGGGGCCAACGTCCTGACTTTC
>TRBJ2-3|-|few|TRBV6-5
CASSPTDTRTDTQYF
TGTGCCAGCAGTCCGACCGACACACGCACAGATACGCAGTATTTT
>TRBJ2-1|TRBD2|few|TRBV29-1
CSCPTGTSSYNEQFF
TGCAGCTGTCCTACCGGGACTAGCTCCTACAATGAGCAGTTCTTC
>TRBJ2-3|TRBD2|-|TRBV30
CAWRAGGLTDTQYF
TGTGCCTGGAGAGCGGGAGGCCTCACAGATACGCAGTATTTT
>TRBJ1-2|-|few|TRBV20-1
CSAPRNQYTF
TGCAGTGCTCCCCGTAACCAGTACACCTTC
>TRBJ1-2|-|few|TRBV5-1
CASRASQRNYGYTF
TGCGCCAGCAGAGCATCTCAAAGAAACTATGGCTACACCTTC
>TRBJ1-2|TRBD1|few|TRBV5-6
CASSGGQLYTF
TGTGCCAGCAGCGGGGGACAGCTCTACACCTTC
>TRBJ2-7|-|-|TRBV7-2
CASNLRGSSYYEQYF
TGTGCCAGCAATCTTAGGGGCTCATCCTACTACGAGCAGTACTTC
>TRBJ2-3|TRBD2|few|TRBV2
CASSVPPAGGTDTQYF
TGTGCCAGCAGTGTACCTCCAGCGGGGGGCACAGATACGCAGTATTTT
>TRBJ1-1|-|-|TRBV6-5
CASRRQANTEAFF
TGTGCCAGCAGGAGACAGGCGAACACTGAAGCTTTCTTT
>TRBJ1-6|-|-|TRBV7-2
CASNRAPLALHF
TGTGCCAGCAACAGGGCCCCCTTAGCCCTCCACTTT
>TRBJ2-7|-|few|TRBV28
CASSLMSEQYF
TGTGCCAGCAGTTTAATGAGCGAGCAGTACTTC
>TRBJ1-2|-|-|TRBV28
CASSSDRYSYGYTF
TGTGCCAGCAGTTCCGACAGGTACAGCTATGGCTACACCTTC
>TRBJ1-6|-|-|TRBV7-2
CASSLAGSSPLHF
TGTGCCAGCAGCTTAGCGGGGAGTTCACCCCTCCACTTT
>TRBJ1-5|-|few|TRBV7-9
CASSLRGNQPQHF
TGTGCCAGCAGCTTACGCGGCAATCAGCCCCAGCATTTT
>TRBJ1-2|-|few|TRBV4-3
CASSQGNGYGYTF
TGCGCCAGCAGCCAAGGCAACGGCTATGGCTACACCTTC
>TRBJ2-7|-|-|TRBV4-3
CASSRSQGTYEQYF
TGCGCCAGCAGCCGATCACAGGGTACCTACGAGCAGTACTTC
>TRBJ2-5|-|few|TRBV2
CASRPSQVETQYF
TGTGCCAGCAGACCTTCGCAGGTAGAGACCCAGTACTTC
>TRBJ2-7|TRBD2|-|TRBV5-1
CASSSSAGSGSLNEQYF
TGCGCCAGCAGCTCGTCGGCCGGTAGCGGGAGTTTGAACGAGCAGTACTTC
>TRBJ2-1|-|few|TRBV18
CASSLGQGTNEQFF
TGTGCCAGCTCCCTGGGGCAGGGGACGAATGAGCAGTTCTTC
>TRBJ2-7|-|-|TRBV11-2
CASSKVSYEQYF
TGTGCCAGCAGCAAAGTCAGCTACGAGCAGTACTTC
>TRBJ1-5|-|few|TRBV7-9
CASSQGMAQPQHF
TGTGCCAGCAGCCAGGGGATGGCACAGCCCCAGCATTTT
>TRBJ2-7|-|-|TRBV27
CASSHRGEGGYEQYF
TGTGCCAGCAGTCACCGTGGAGAAGGTGGCTACGAGCAGTACTTC
>TRBJ1-1|-|-|TRBV18
CASSPGLTVVNTEAFF
TGTGCCAGCTCACCCGGATTGACAGTCGTTAACACTGAAGCTTTCTTT